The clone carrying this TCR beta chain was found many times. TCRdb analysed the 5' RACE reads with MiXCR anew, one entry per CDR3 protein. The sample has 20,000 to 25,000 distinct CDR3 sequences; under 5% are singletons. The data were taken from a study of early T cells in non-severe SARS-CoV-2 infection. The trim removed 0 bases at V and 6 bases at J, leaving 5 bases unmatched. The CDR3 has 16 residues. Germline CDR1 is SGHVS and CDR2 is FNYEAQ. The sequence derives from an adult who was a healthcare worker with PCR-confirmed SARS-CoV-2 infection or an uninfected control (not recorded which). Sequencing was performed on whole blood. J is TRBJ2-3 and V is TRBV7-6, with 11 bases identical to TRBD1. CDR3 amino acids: CASSLAEGQGADTQYF. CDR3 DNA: TGTGCCAGCAGCTTAGCGGAAGGACAGGGGGCGGATACGCAGTATTTT.